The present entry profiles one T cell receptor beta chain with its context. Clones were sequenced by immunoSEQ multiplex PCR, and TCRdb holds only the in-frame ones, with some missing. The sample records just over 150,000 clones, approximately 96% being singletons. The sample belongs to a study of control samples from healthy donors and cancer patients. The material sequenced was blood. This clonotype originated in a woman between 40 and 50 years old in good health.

CDR3 region: CASSTGTESYEQYF. The CDR3 DNA reads TGTGCCAGCAGCACCGGGACAGAATCCTACGAGCAGTACTTC. V gene TRBV6-2 or TRBV6-3 combines with J gene TRBJ2-7, with TRBD1 matching over 7 bases. The germline CDR1 and CDR2 sequences are MNHEY and SVGEGT. This CDR3 is 14 amino acids long. Unmatched junction bases numbered 6, after V lost 6 bases and J lost 1 base.